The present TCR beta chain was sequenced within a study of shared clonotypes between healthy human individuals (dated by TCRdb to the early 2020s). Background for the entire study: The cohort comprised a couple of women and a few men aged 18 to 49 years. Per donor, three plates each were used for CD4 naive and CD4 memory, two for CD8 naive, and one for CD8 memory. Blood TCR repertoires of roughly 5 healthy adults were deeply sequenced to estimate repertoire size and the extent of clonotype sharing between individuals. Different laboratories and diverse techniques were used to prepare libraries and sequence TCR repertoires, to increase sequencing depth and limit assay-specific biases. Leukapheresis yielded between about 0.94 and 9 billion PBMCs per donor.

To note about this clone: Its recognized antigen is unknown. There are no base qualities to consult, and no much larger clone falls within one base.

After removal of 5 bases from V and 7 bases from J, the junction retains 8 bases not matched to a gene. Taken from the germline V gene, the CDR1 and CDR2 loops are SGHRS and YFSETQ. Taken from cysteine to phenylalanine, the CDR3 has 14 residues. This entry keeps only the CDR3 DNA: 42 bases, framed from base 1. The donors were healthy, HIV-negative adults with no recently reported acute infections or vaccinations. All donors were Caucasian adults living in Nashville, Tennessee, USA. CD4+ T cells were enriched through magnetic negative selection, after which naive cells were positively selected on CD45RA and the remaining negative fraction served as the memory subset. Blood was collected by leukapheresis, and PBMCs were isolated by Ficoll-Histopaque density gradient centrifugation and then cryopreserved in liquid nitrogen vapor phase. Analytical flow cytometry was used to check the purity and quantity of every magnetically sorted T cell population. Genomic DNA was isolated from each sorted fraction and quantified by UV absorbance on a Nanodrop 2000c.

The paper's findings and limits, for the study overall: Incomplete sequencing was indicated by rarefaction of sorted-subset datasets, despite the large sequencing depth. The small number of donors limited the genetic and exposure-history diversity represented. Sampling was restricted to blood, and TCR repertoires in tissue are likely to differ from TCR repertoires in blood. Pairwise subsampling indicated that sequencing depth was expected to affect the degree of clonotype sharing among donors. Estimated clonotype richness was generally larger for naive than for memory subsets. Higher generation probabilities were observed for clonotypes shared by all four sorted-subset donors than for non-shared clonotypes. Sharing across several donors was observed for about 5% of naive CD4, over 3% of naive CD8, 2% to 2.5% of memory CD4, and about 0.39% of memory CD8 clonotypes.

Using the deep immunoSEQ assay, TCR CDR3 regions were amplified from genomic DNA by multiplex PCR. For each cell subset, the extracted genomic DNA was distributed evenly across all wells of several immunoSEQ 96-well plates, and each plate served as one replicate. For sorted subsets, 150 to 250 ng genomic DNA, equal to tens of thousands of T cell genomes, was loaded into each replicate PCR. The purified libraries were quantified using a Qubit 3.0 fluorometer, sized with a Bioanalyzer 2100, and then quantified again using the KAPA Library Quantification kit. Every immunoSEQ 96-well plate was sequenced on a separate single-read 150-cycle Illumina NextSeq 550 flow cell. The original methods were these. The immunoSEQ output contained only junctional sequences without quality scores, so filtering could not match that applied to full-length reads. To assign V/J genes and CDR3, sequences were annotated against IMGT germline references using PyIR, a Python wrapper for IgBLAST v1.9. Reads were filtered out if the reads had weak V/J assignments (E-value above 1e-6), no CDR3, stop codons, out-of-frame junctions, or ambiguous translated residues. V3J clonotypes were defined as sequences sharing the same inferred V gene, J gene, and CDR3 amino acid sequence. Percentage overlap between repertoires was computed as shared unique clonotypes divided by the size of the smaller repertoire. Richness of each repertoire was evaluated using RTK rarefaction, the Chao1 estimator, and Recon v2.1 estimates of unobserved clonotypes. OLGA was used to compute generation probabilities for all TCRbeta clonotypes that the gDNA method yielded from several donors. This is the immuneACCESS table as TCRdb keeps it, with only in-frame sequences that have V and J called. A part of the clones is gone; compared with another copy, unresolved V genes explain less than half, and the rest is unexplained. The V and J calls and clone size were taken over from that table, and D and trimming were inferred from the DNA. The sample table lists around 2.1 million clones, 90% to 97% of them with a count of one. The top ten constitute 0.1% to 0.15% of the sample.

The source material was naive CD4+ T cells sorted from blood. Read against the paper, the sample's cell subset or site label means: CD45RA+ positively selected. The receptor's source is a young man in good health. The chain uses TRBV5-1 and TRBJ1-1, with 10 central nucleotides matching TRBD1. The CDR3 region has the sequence CASRIDRGQGEAFF. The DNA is TGCGCCAGCAGAATCGACAGGGGGCAAGGTGAAGCTTTCTTT.